The source of this T cell receptor (beta chain) is a study of shared clonotypes between healthy human individuals. TCRdb keeps only in-frame clones here, not all; method: immunoSEQ multiplex PCR. In the table there are under 2.5 million clones, 92% of which are singletons. Trimming took off 2 bases at V and 0 bases at J, with 11 bases between the two ends. This CDR3 is 15 amino acids long. Germline CDR1 SGHNT, CDR2 YYREEE (reference sequence). Sequencing used naive CD4+ T cells from PBMCs. Regarding subset: CD45RA+ positively selected. The sequence was collected from a young man in good health. Some clones in this sample may be carry-over from other donors' samples. V is TRBV5-4 and J is TRBJ1-1, with a weak D call TRBD1 (6 bases). The CDR3 here is CASSFAEGVNTEAFF. The CDR3 nucleotides are TGTGCCAGCAGCTTCGCCGAGGGGGTGAACACTGAAGCTTTCTTT.